This T cell receptor beta chain was obtained from a study of PD-1 blockade in classical Hodgkin lymphoma. Study-wide points: By C4D1, diversity of CD4+ TCRs had risen significantly, whereas that of CD8+ TCRs had not.

Germline V lookup: CDR1 SNHLY, CDR2 FYNNEI. CDR3 size: 15 residues. J gave up 2 bases and V 2 bases, and 4 bases lay outside the gene matches. This clone has a single count. Its antigen remains unidentified. No patient escaped relapse after autologous stem cell transplantation, and brentuximab vedotin exposure varied. Best response was recorded as complete response, partial response or progressive disease. The data were produced by immunoSEQ multiplex PCR, yet TCRdb's version contains in-frame clones alone and is incomplete. The sample consists of about 66,000 clones, 71% of them appearing once. The gene calls are TRBV2 and TRBJ2-7; 9 bases align to TRBD2. The origin of this receptor is a human donor with classical Hodgkin lymphoma. The specimen was peripheral blood mononuclear cells (PBMCs), collected before the second cycle of nivolumab. The CDR3 protein is CASSELGGGAYEQYF. DNA of the CDR3: TGTGCCAGCAGTGAATTGGGCGGGGGGGCCTACGAGCAGTACTTC.